What follows describes a single TCR beta chain. The sample comes from a study of blood T cell repertoires in COVID-19. Study context: There were acute and convalescent COVID-19 samples, and they came from the United States, Italy and Spain.

V shed 5 bases and J shed 3 bases, with 16 bases lying between them. The CDR3 is 15 residues long. The V gene's germline CDR1 is SEHNR and CDR2 FQNEAQ (reference sequence). Clones were sequenced by immunoSEQ multiplex PCR, and TCRdb holds only the in-frame ones, with some missing. The sample shows approximately 400,000 clones, approximately 77% of them seen only once. Sequencing input: peripheral blood. The V gene is TRBV7-9, the J gene TRBJ1-1; possible D gene TRBD1, 6 bases. The TCR was taken from a human donor with acute or convalescent COVID-19. The donor label of this sample is uncertain. Here the CDR3 reads CASSPQGQVDTEAFF. DNA of the CDR3: TGTGCCAGCAGCCCGCAGGGGCAGGTTGACACTGAAGCTTTCTTT.